These 18 T cell receptor beta chains came from one sample sequenced in a study of T cell repertoires in cytomegalovirus infection. TCRdb used MiXCR to reprocess the reads, holding one entry per CDR3 protein. The repertoire holds 680,000 or so distinct CDR3 sequences, with around a third as singletons. Antigens of these TCRs are unknown. The source was cultured PBMCs, collected from culture after CMV antigen stimulation. Receptors originate from a human donor in good health (CMV status not recorded). Some clones in this sample may be carry-over from other donors' samples.

This clonotype was seen only a few times. This sequence joins TRBV7-9 and TRBJ1-2, with unresolved D. The CDR3 consists of 12 residues. The germline V gene has CDR1 SEHNR and CDR2 FQNEAQ (reference sequence). The V end lost 7 bases, the J end lost 4 bases, and 10 bases lay between the germline ends. The CDR3, as DNA: TGTGCCAGCACTACAGTCTTCTATGGCTACACCTTC. Protein product: CASTTVFYGYTF. Full variable domain (remainder filled in from reference TRBV7-9 and TRBJ1-2): DTGVSQNPRHKITKRGQNVTFRCDPISEHNRLYWYRQTLGQGPEFLTYFQNEAQLEKSRLLSDRFSAERPKGSFSTLEIQRTEQGDSAMYLCASTTVFYGYTFGSGTRLTVV.

This clonotype was recorded a few times. This chain connects TRBV4-1 to TRBJ2-5, with D possibly matching TRBD2 (5 bases). This CDR3 region has 18 residues. Germline-derived CDR1 and CDR2 are MGHRA and YSYEKL. Trimming cost V 2 bases and J 2 bases, with 21 bases left between them. The CDR3 region has the DNA TGCGCCAGCAGCCAAACCCTCCAACTAGGGAGTATACAAGAGACCCAGTACTTC. The encoded protein is CASSQTLQLGSIQETQYF.

This chain joins TRBV7-2 and TRBJ1-2; 7 bases are shared with TRBD1. The CDR3 is made up of 13 amino acids. Unmatched junction bases numbered 7, after V lost 5 bases and J lost 7 bases. Germline V gene lookup returns CDR1 SGHTA and CDR2 FQGNSA. The CDR3 sequence is CASSLGTESGYTF. CDR3 in DNA: TGTGCCAGCAGCCTAGGGACAGAAAGTGGCTACACCTTC.

CDR3 in amino acids: CASSLTGDHTEAFF. The CDR3 DNA reads as TGTGCCAGCAGTTTGACCGGGGACCACACTGAAGCTTTCTTT. The rearrangement uses TRBV12-3 or TRBV12-4 and TRBJ1-1, with D perhaps matching TRBD1 (5 bases). V lost 3 bases and J 3 bases, leaving 11 bases between the germline ends. The CDR3 length is 14 residues.

This clonotype was seen more than once but under ten times. The chain couples TRBV4-3 to TRBJ1-2, with D possibly being TRBD1 (5 bases). CDR3 size: 17 residues. V lost 4 bases and J lost 3, with 21 bases in between. Germline assignment: CDR1 LGHNA and CDR2 YSLEER. In DNA, the CDR3 is TGCGCCAGCAGCCCTTCGACTTCCAGGGCCAAATACTATGGCTACACCTTC. Translating it yields CASSPSTSRAKYYGYTF.

This clonotype was recorded at least ten times. Here the CDR3 reads CASSLKGVWANNSPLHF. CDR3 nucleotide sequence: TGTGCCAGCAGCTTAAAGGGGGTTTGGGCCAATAATTCACCCCTCCACTTT. This chain joins TRBV7-2 and TRBJ1-6, with D possibly matching TRBD1 (6 bases). With 2 bases removed from V and 5 bases from J, the gap between germline ends came to 16 bases. CDR3 length equals 17 residues. CDR1 and CDR2 from the germline V gene are SGHTA and FQGNSA. Full variable domain (missing parts from reference TRBV7-2 and TRBJ1-6): GAGVSQSPSNKVTEKGKDVELRCDPISGHTALYWYRQSLGQGLEFLIYFQGNSAPDKSGLPSDRFSAERTGGSVSTLTIQRTQQEDSAVYLCASSLKGVWANNSPLHFGNGTRLTVT.

This clonotype was picked up a small number of times. The chain joins TRBV6-2 or TRBV6-3 to TRBJ2-1, with D possibly matching TRBD2 (6 bases). Trimming took off 6 bases at V and 13 bases at J, with 16 bases between the two ends. CDR3 length equals 12 residues. Germline lookup yields CDR1 MNHEY and CDR2 SVGEGT. CDR3 amino acids: CASSRRDFGQFF. The DNA of the CDR3 is TGTGCCAGCAGCCGCCGGGACTTCGGTCAGTTCTTC.

V and J are TRBV7-9 and TRBJ2-5, with 10 bases matching TRBD2. This CDR3 spans 16 amino acids. CDR1 and CDR2 from the germline V gene are SEHNR and FQNEAQ (reference sequence). V dropped 6 bases and J dropped 4; count of bases not matched to a gene: 11. The CDR3 loop reads CASRPRAGGMGETQYF. Here the CDR3 DNA reads TGTGCCAGCAGACCCAGAGCGGGAGGGATGGGAGAGACCCAGTACTTC. The full variable domain, rest sourced from reference TRBV7-9 and TRBJ2-5, is DTGVSQNPRHKITKRGQNVTFRCDPISEHNRLYWYRQTLGQGPEFLTYFQNEAQLEKSRLLSDRFSAERPKGSFSTLEIQRTEQGDSAMYLCASRPRAGGMGETQYFGPGTRLLVL.

The chain employs TRBV5-1 and TRBJ2-3, with a tentative D call TRBD1 (6 bases). V was cut by 4 bases and J by 0 bases, with 18 bases left in between. This CDR3 spans 17 amino acids. CDR1 SGHRS and CDR2 YFSETQ come from the germline V gene. In DNA form, the CDR3 reads TGCGCCAGCAGCCCTAGTCAGGGGCTAACTAGCACAGATACGCAGTATTTT. This sequence encodes CASSPSQGLTSTDTQYF.

This chain uses TRBV20-1 with TRBJ1-1, with D unclear. CDR1 and CDR2 (germline): DFQATT, SNEGSKA (reference sequence). The CDR3 contains 12 residues. Trimming took off 3 bases at V and 3 bases at J, with 8 bases between the two ends. The CDR3 sequence: CSASYGDTEAFF. In DNA, the CDR3 is TGCAGTGCTAGTTACGGGGACACTGAAGCTTTCTTT.

The genes are TRBV7-9 and TRBJ1-1, with a weak D call TRBD1 (5 bases). CDR1 and CDR2 from the germline V gene are SEHNR and FQNEAQ (reference sequence). The ends were cut back, 2 bases at V and 11 bases at J, with 15 bases in the middle. The CDR3 extends over 13 amino acids. The CDR3 nucleotides are TGTGCCAGCAGCTTACCGCCGGGACGCGACGCTTTCTTT. Protein sequence: CASSLPPGRDAFF.

The chain employs TRBV4-3 and TRBJ2-7; TRBD1 or TRBD2 may be the D gene (6 bases each). Germline assignment: CDR1 LGHNA and CDR2 YSLEER. The V end lost 0 bases, the J end lost 4 bases, and 19 bases lay between the germline ends. The CDR3 totals 17 residues. CDR3 bases: TGCGCCAGCAGCCAAGATGGGGGGCTAGCGCCCCTATACGAGCAGTACTTC. This codes for CASSQDGGLAPLYEQYF.

The chain is built from TRBV11-2 and TRBJ2-3; TRBD2 agrees at 13 bases. Germline CDR1 and CDR2: SGHAT and FQNNGV. This CDR3 contains 17 residues. V shed 3 bases, J shed 2 bases, and the junction held 5 bases outside the gene matches. The CDR3 sequence is CASSFRLAGGHTDTQYF. The CDR3 DNA follows: TGTGCCAGCAGCTTCCGACTAGCGGGAGGCCACACAGATACGCAGTATTTT.

The CDR3 coding sequence is TGCAGTGCTAGAGGAACGGGCCAGGGCGCCCCGCAAGAGACCCAGTACTTC. This translates into CSARGTGQGAPQETQYF. The chain links TRBV20-1 to TRBJ2-5, with TRBD1 as a possible D gene (5 bases). The CDR3 loop spans 17 amino acids. The V and J ends lost 1 base and 2 bases respectively, with 20 bases between them. Germline V CDR1 and CDR2: DFQATT, SNEGSKA (reference sequence).

CDR3 in DNA: TGTGCCAGCAGTTTATTCGGCAGGCTAAACACCGGGGAGCTGTTTTTT. This encodes CASSLFGRLNTGELFF. J is TRBJ2-2 and V is TRBV27; D not resolved. The CDR3 consists of 16 residues. The germline CDR1 and CDR2 sequences are MNHEY and SMNVEV (reference sequence). V lost 1 base and J 2 bases, leaving 11 bases between the germline ends.

This chain connects TRBV11-2 to TRBJ2-3, with no clear D. With 0 bases removed from V and 2 bases from J, the gap between germline ends came to 15 bases. The germline gives CDR1 SGHAT, CDR2 FQNNGV. This CDR3 contains 17 residues. The CDR3 here is CASSLEDRLTLTDTQYF. CDR3 coding DNA: TGTGCCAGCAGCTTAGAGGACCGCCTGACCCTCACAGATACGCAGTATTTT.

The gene calls are TRBV19 and TRBJ1-2; the match to TRBD1 covers 8 bases. The CDR3 is 16 residues long. Germline V CDR1 and CDR2: LNHDA, SQIVND (reference sequence). V shed 3 bases and J 4 bases; nucleotides not matched to a gene: 10. CDR3 in DNA: TGTGCCAGTAGTATCACACCAGGGGGCGATTTCTATGGCTACACCTTC. This encodes CASSITPGGDFYGYTF. Filled out from reference TRBV19 and TRBJ1-2, the complete variable domain reads DGGITQSPKYLFRKEGQNVTLSCEQNLNHDAMYWYRQDPGQGLRLIYYSQIVNDFQKGDIAEGYSVSREKKESFPLTVTSAQKNPTAFYLCASSITPGGDFYGYTFGSGTRLTVV.

The chain uses TRBV2 and TRBJ1-1, with D perhaps matching TRBD1 (5 bases). Trimming took 6 bases from V and 0 from J, leaving 14 bases between them. This CDR3 has 15 residues. Germline V CDR1 and CDR2: SNHLY, FYNNEI. DNA of the CDR3: TGTGCCAGCAGATCGTCGGGACGGATGAACACTGAAGCTTTCTTT. It encodes CASRSSGRMNTEAFF.